The 2 T cell receptor beta chains listed next were all sequenced from one sample in a study of regulatory T cells in long-lasting Graves disease. Libraries of TCR beta came from iRepertoire HTBI primers plus Arm-PCR of CDR3 regions. TCRdb passed the multiplex PCR reads through MiXCR, listing each CDR3 protein once. Of 400,000 to 500,000 distinct CDR3 sequences listed, 20% to 25% are singletons. Time point noted: persistent/refractory GD, antithyroid drugs over 5 years with positive TRAb. Preparation of the TCR library used RNA extracted from PBMCs. This sample comprised peripheral blood mononuclear cells (PBMCs), obtained when the disease was refractory, from a patient treated with antithyroid drugs. These receptors came from a female donor with Graves disease.

This clonotype has a count of ten or more. The gene calls are TRBV28 and TRBJ1-5, with D possibly being TRBD1 (6 bases). The CDR3 totals 13 residues. Looked up from germline, CDR1 is MDHEN and CDR2 is SYDVKM. V gave up 3 bases and J gave up 9 bases, with 12 bases separating them. CDR3 protein: CASSLPGARPQHF. The CDR3 DNA is TGTGCCAGCAGTTTGCCAGGGGCGCGGCCCCAGCATTTT.

CDR3 in amino acids: CASNDETAGANVLTF. DNA of the CDR3: TGTGCCAGTAATGACGAGACAGCTGGGGCCAACGTCCTGACTTTC. The rearrangement joins TRBV19 to TRBJ2-6, with D possibly TRBD1 on 5 matching bases. Trimming took 7 bases from V and 2 from J, leaving 12 bases between them. This CDR3 region has 15 residues. CDR1 and CDR2 (germline): LNHDA, SQIVND (reference sequence).